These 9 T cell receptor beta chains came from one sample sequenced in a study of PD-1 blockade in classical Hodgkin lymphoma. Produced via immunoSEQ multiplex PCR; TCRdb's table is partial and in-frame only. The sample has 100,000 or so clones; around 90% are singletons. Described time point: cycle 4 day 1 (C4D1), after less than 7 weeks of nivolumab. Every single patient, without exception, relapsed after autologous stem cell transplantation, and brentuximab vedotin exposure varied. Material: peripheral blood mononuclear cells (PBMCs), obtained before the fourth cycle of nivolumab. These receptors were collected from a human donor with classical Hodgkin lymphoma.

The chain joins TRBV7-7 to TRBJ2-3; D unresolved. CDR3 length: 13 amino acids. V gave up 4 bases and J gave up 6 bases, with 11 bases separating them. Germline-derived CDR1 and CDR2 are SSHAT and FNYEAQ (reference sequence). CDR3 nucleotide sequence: TGTGCCAGCAGCTCGTGGATTTCGGATACGCAGTATTTT. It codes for CASSSWISDTQYF.

The CDR3 here is CASSIRENTEAFF. CDR3 sequence (DNA): TGTGCCAGTAGTATAAGGGAAAACACTGAAGCTTTCTTT. The chain is built from TRBV19 and TRBJ1-1, with D uncertain. Trimming removed 2 bases at V and 2 bases at J, with 6 bases between. The CDR3 totals 13 residues. Germline CDR1 is LNHDA and CDR2 is SQIVND (reference sequence).

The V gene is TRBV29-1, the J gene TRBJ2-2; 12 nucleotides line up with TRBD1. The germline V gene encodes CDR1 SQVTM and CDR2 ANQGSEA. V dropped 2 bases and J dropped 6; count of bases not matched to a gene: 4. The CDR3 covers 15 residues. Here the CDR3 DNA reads TGCAGCGTTGAATGGGACAGGGGGCATCCCGGGGAGCTGTTTTTT. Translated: CSVEWDRGHPGELFF.

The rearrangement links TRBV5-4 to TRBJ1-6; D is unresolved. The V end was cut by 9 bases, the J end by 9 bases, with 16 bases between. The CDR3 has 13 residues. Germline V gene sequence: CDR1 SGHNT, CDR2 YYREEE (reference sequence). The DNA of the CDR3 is TGTGCCACCACGCGGGCGGGGAGTTCACCCCTCCACTTT. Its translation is CATTRAGSSPLHF.

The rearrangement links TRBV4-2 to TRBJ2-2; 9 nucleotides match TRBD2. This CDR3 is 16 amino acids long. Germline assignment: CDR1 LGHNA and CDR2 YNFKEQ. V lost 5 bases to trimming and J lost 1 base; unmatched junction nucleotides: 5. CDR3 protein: CASSSMTSGNTGELFF. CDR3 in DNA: TGTGCCAGCAGCTCCATGACTAGCGGGAACACCGGGGAGCTGTTTTTT.

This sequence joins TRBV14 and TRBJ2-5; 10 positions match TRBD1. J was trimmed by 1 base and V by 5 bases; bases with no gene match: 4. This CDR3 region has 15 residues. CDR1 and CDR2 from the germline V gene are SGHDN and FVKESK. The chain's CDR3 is CASSGWDRGQETQYF. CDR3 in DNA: TGTGCCAGCAGCGGGTGGGACAGGGGCCAAGAGACCCAGTACTTC.

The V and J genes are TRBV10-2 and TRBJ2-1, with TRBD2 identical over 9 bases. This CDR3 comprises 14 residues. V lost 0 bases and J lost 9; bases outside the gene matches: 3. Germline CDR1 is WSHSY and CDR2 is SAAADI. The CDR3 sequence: CASSESGLAGEQFF. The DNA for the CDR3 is TGCGCCAGCAGTGAGTCGGGACTAGCCGGTGAGCAGTTCTTC.

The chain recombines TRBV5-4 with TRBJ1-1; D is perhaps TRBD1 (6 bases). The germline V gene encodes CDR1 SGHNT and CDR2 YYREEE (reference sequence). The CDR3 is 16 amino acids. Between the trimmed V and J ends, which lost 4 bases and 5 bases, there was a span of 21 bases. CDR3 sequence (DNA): TGTGCCAGCAGCCCCGGGGGGCGCCGGGGGGGGACTGAAGCTTTCTTT. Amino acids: CASSPGGRRGGTEAFF.

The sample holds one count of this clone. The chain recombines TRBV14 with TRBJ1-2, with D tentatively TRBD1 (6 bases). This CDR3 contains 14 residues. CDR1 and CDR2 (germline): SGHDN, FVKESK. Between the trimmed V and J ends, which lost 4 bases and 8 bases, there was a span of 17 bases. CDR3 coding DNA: TGTGCCAGCAGCCCGGAAAACAGGGTACACGGCTACACCTTC. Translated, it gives CASSPENRVHGYTF.